The 9 T cell receptor beta chains given below trace back to one sample, sequenced in a study of cytomegalovirus exposure and HLA in healthy donors. The PCR was carried out with 60 Vbeta primers and 13 Jbeta primers. This table comes from immunoSEQ multiplex PCR, and its TCRdb copy is limited to in-frame clones, with some not included. The data hold around 150,000 clones, with 87% observed a single time. Sequencing used PBMCs. Receptor source: a woman aged 25 to 39 in good health and CMV-seronegative.

The chain is built from TRBV27 and TRBJ2-7, with 7 nucleotides matching TRBD1. Germline CDR1 reads MNHEY; CDR2 reads SMNVEV (reference sequence). The CDR3 loop spans 15 amino acids. Trimming removed 2 bases from V and 3 bases from J; junction bases left unmatched: 7. The CDR3: CASSLTGTESYEQYF. The DNA of the CDR3 is TGTGCCAGCAGTTTAACCGGGACAGAGAGCTACGAGCAGTACTTC.

This sequence joins TRBV30 and TRBJ2-3; D unresolved. From germline, CDR1 is GTSNPN and CDR2 SVGIG (reference sequence). V gave up 0 bases and J gave up 8 bases, with 12 bases separating them. The CDR3 runs to 13 residues. The CDR3 DNA follows: TGTGCCTGGAGTGTCTTAGGCGGCGGTACGCAGTATTTT. It is translated as CAWSVLGGGTQYF.

This clone was seen only once. The chain links TRBV6-6 to TRBJ1-6; D possibly corresponds to TRBD1 (6 bases). The CDR3 covers 16 residues. Trimming pared 10 bases from V and 9 bases from J, leaving 25 bases between. The germline gives CDR1 MNHNY, CDR2 SVGAGI (reference sequence). The CDR3 sequence: CATTPLPPGVGSPLHF. The DNA for the CDR3 is TGTGCCACCACACCCCTCCCCCCAGGGGTAGGTTCACCCCTCCACTTT.

This chain uses TRBV7-9 with TRBJ2-1, with D maybe TRBD2 (5 bases). The germline gives CDR1 SEHNR, CDR2 FQNEAQ (reference sequence). The CDR3 loop spans 13 amino acids. With 5 bases removed from V and 3 bases from J, the gap between germline ends came to 8 bases. CDR3 residues: CASSIRDYNEQFF. The DNA for the CDR3 is TGTGCCAGCAGCATTCGGGACTACAATGAGCAGTTCTTC. The full variable domain, completed using reference TRBV7-9 and TRBJ2-1, is DTGVSQNPRHKITKRGQNVTFRCDPISEHNRLYWYRQTLGQGPEFLTYFQNEAQLEKSRLLSDRFSAERPKGSFSTLEIQRTEQGDSAMYLCASSIRDYNEQFFGPGTRLTVL.

In its sample, this clone was seen a few times. The gene calls are TRBV5-4 and TRBJ1-1; no definite D call. Germline lookup yields CDR1 SGHNT and CDR2 YYREEE (reference sequence). This CDR3 has 12 amino acids. V was cut by 3 bases and J by 1 base, with 4 bases left in between. The CDR3 reads CASSSTNTEAFF. CDR3 DNA sequence: TGTGCCAGCAGCTCTACGAACACTGAAGCTTTCTTT.

V is TRBV5-8 and J is TRBJ2-3; 15 bases match TRBD2. Trimming cost V 3 bases and J 0 bases; bases outside gene matches: 2. The CDR3 extends over 17 amino acids. Germline CDR1 SGHTS, CDR2 YDEGEE. CDR3 DNA sequence: TGTGCCAGCAGCTCGGGACTAGCGGGGGGAAGCACAGATACGCAGTATTTT. As protein: CASSSGLAGGSTDTQYF.

The V gene is TRBV6-1, the J gene TRBJ2-5, with D tentatively TRBD2 (5 bases). Trimming pared 4 bases from V and 7 bases from J, leaving 16 bases between. The CDR3 sequence is 14 residues long. Germline V gives CDR1 MNHNS, CDR2 SASEGT. The CDR3, as DNA: TGTGCCAGCAGTGGACTATTTTCGGTCGGGACCCAGTACTTC. It codes for CASSGLFSVGTQYF.

This sequence joins TRBV6-1 and TRBJ2-1, with 11 bases that match TRBD2. This CDR3 is built from 15 residues. CDR1 MNHNS and CDR2 SASEGT come from the germline V gene. The V and J ends lost 3 bases and 2 bases, in that order; junction bases with no gene match: 0. The CDR3 region has the DNA TGTGCCAGCAGTGATAGCGGGGGGGCCTACAATGAGCAGTTCTTC. Amino acid sequence: CASSDSGGAYNEQFF.

CDR3 coding DNA: TGTGCCAGCAGCTTATCAGGGATGGAAGAGACCCAGTACTTC. It yields the protein CASSLSGMEETQYF. V and J are TRBV7-2 and TRBJ2-5, with a tentative D call TRBD1 (5 bases). Germline assignment: CDR1 SGHTA and CDR2 FQGNSA. The CDR3 loop spans 14 amino acids. V was cut by 2 bases and J by 3 bases, with 10 bases left in between.